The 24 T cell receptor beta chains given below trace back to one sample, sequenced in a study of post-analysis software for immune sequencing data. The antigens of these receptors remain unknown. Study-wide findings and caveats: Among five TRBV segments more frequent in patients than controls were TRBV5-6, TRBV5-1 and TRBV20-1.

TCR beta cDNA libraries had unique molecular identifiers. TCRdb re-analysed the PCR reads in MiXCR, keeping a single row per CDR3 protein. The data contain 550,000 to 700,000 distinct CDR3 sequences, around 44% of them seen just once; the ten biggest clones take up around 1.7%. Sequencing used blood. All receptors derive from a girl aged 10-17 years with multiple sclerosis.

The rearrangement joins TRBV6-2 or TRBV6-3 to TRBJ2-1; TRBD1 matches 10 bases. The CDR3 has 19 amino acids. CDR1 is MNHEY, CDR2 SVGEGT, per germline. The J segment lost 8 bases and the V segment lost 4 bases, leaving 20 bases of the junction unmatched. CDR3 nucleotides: TGTGCCAGCAGTTCCCCGAAATTTCGCGGGACAGGGGTGCACGATGAGCAGTTCTTC. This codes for CASSSPKFRGTGVHDEQFF.

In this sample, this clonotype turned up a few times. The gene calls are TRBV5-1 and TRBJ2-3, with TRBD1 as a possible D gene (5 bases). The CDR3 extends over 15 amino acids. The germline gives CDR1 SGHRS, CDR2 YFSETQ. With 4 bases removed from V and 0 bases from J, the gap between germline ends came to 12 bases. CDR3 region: CASSLSTASTDTQYF. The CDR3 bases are TGCGCCAGCAGCCTCTCGACAGCTAGCACAGATACGCAGTATTTT.

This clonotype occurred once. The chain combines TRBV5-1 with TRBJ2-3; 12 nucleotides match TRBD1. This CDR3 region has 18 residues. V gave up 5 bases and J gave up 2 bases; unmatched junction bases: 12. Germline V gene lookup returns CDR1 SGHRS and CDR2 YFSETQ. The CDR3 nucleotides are TGCGCCAGCAGACGTATATACCGGGACAGGGGGCACACAGATACGCAGTATTTT. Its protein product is CASRRIYRDRGHTDTQYF.

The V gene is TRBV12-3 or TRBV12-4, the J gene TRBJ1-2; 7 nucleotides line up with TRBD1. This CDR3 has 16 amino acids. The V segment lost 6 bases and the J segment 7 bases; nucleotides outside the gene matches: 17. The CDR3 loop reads CASSRAEGASLGGYTF. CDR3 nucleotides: TGTGCCAGCAGCCGTGCGGAGGGGGCTAGTTTAGGTGGCTACACCTTC.

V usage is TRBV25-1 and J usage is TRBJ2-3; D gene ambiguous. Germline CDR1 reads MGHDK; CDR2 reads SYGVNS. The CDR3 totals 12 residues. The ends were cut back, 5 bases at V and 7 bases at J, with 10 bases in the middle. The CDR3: CASSPTPYTQYF. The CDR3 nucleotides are TGTGCCAGCAGTCCCACCCCGTATACGCAGTATTTT.

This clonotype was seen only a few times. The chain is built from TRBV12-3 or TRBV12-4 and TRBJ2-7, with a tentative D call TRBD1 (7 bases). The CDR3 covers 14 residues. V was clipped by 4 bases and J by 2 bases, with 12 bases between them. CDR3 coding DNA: TGTGCCAGCAGTTGGCGGGACAGCCCCTACGAGCAGTACTTC. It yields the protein CASSWRDSPYEQYF.

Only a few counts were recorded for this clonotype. CDR3 sequence reads: CSAPKVSDNEQFF. The CDR3 nucleotides read TGCAGTGCCCCAAAAGTTTCTGACAATGAGCAGTTCTTC. V gene TRBV20-1 combines with J gene TRBJ2-1, with D unclear. Germline assignment: CDR1 DFQATT and CDR2 SNEGSKA (reference sequence). V was trimmed by 6 bases and J by 5 bases, leaving 14 bases between them. The CDR3 runs to 13 residues.

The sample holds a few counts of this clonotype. Here the CDR3 reads CASSLAGATEAFF. The CDR3 DNA reads as TGTGCCAGCAGTTTAGCGGGGGCCACTGAAGCTTTCTTT. The chain is built from TRBV28 and TRBJ1-1; possibly TRBD1 for D (6 bases). Trimming stripped 2 bases from V and 4 bases from J, with 8 bases between. The CDR3 totals 13 residues. Germline V gene lookup returns CDR1 MDHEN and CDR2 SYDVKM. The full variable domain, its missing parts supplied by reference TRBV28 and TRBJ1-1, is DVKVTQSSRYLVKRTGEKVFLECVQDMDHENMFWYRQDPGLGLRLIYFSYDVKMKEKGDIPEGYSVSREKKERFSLILESASTNQTSMYLCASSLAGATEAFFGQGTRLTVV.

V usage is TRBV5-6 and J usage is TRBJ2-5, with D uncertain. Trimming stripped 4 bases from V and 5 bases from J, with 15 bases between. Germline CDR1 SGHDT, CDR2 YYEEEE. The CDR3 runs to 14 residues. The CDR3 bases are TGTGCCAGCAGCCGAATAATAGGTGATGAGACCCAGTACTTC. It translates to CASSRIIGDETQYF.

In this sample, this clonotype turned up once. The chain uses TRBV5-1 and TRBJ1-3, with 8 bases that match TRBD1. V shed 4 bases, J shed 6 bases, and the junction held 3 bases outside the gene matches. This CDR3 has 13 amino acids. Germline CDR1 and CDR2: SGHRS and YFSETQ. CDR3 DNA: TGCGCCAGCAGCCCGACAGGGGAAAACACCATATATTTT. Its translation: CASSPTGENTIYF.

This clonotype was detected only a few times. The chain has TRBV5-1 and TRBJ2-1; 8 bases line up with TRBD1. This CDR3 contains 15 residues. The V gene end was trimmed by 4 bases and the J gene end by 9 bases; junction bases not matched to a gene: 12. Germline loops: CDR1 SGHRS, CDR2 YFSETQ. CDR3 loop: CASSPLRQGRGEQFF. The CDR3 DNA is TGCGCCAGCAGCCCTTTGAGACAGGGGCGCGGTGAGCAGTTCTTC.

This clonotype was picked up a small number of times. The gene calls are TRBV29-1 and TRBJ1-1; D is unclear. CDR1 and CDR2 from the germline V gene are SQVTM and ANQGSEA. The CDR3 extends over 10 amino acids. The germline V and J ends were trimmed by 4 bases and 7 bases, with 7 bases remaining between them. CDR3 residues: CSVGSLEAFF. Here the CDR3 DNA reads TGCAGCGTTGGGAGCCTTGAAGCTTTCTTT.

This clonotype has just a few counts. CDR3 residues: CSGDTGSQNYGYTF. The DNA of the CDR3 is TGCAGCGGCGACACAGGGTCACAAAACTATGGCTACACCTTC. The V gene is TRBV29-1, the J gene TRBJ1-2, with D perhaps matching TRBD1 (6 bases). CDR3 length equals 14 residues. Trimming took 7 bases from V and 2 from J, leaving 17 bases between them. CDR1 and CDR2 (germline): SQVTM, ANQGSEA.

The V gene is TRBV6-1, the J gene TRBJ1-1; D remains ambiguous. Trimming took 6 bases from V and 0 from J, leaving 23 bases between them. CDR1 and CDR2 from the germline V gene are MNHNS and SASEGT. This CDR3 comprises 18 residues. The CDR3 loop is CASSLPADSMEMNTEAFF. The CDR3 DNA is TGTGCCAGCAGCCTTCCCGCGGACTCGATGGAAATGAACACTGAAGCTTTCTTT.

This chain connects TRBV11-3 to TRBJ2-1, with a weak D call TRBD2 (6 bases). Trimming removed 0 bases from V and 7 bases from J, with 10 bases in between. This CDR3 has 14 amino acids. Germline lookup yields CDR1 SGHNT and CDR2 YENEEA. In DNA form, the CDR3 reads TGTGCCAGCAGCTTAGAGGGCGGGGTAAATGAGCAGTTCTTC. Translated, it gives CASSLEGGVNEQFF.

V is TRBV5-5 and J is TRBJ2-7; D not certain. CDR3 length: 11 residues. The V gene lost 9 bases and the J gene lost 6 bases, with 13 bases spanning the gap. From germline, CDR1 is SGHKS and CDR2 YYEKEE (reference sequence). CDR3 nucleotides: TGTGCCACCTCCTTGGAATCCGAGCAGTACTTC. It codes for CATSLESEQYF.

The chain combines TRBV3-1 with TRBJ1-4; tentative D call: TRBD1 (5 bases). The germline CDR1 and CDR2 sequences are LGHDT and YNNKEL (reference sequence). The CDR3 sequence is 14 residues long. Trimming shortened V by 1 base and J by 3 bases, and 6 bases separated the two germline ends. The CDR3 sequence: CASSQGGPNEKLFF. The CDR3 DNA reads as TGTGCCAGCAGCCAAGGGGGACCTAATGAAAAACTGTTTTTT.

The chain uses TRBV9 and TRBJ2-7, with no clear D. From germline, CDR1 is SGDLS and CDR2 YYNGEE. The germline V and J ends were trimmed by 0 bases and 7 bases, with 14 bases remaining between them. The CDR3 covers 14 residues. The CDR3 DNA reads TGTGCCAGCAGCGTAGATTACAGCCGAAGTGAGCAGTACTTC. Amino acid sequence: CASSVDYSRSEQYF.

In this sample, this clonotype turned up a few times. The CDR3 protein is CASRTSGGYNEQFF. CDR3 coding DNA: TGCGCCAGCAGGACTAGCGGGGGCTACAATGAGCAGTTCTTC. J is TRBJ2-1 and V is TRBV5-1; 12 bases are shared with TRBD2. Germline loops: CDR1 SGHRS, CDR2 YFSETQ. V was clipped by 5 bases and J by 3 bases; unmatched bases: 0. CDR3 length: 14 amino acids.

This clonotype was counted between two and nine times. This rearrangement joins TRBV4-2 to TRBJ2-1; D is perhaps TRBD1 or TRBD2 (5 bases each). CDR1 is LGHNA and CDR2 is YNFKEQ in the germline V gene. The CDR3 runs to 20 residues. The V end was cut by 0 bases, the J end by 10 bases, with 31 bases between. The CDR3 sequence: CASSQEGLEVRGLRSGEQFF. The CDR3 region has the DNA TGTGCCAGCAGCCAAGAGGGCCTGGAAGTGAGGGGTCTCCGGTCAGGCGAGCAGTTCTTC.

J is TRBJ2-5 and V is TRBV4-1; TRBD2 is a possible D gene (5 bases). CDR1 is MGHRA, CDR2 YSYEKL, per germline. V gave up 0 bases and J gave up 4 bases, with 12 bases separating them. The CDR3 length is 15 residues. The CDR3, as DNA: TGCGCCAGCAGCCAAGATATGCCTAGCCGAGAGACCCAGTACTTC. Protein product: CASSQDMPSRETQYF.

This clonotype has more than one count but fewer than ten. CDR3 protein: CASSLSRDRGNPTQYF. The CDR3, as DNA: TGTGCCAGCAGTTTATCGAGGGACAGGGGTAACCCTACGCAGTATTTT. The V gene is TRBV12-3 or TRBV12-4, the J gene TRBJ2-3; 10 bases fit TRBD1. The V gene end was trimmed by 2 bases and the J gene end by 8 bases; junction bases not matched to a gene: 10. The CDR3 sequence is 16 residues long.

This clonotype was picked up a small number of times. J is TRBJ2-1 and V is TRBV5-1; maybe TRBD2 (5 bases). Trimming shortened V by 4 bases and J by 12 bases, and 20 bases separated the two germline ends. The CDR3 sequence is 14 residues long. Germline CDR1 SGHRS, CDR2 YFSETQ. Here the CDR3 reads CASSHNRDVGGQFF. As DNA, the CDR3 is TGCGCCAGCAGCCACAATCGGGATGTAGGTGGGCAGTTCTTC.

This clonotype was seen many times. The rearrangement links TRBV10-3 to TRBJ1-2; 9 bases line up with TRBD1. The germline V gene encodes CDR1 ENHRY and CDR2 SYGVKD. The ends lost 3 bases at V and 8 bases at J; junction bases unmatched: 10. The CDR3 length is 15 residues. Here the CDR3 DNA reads TGTGCCATCAGTGAATTCCAACAGGGGGCAGAGGGCTACACCTTC. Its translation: CAISEFQQGAEGYTF.